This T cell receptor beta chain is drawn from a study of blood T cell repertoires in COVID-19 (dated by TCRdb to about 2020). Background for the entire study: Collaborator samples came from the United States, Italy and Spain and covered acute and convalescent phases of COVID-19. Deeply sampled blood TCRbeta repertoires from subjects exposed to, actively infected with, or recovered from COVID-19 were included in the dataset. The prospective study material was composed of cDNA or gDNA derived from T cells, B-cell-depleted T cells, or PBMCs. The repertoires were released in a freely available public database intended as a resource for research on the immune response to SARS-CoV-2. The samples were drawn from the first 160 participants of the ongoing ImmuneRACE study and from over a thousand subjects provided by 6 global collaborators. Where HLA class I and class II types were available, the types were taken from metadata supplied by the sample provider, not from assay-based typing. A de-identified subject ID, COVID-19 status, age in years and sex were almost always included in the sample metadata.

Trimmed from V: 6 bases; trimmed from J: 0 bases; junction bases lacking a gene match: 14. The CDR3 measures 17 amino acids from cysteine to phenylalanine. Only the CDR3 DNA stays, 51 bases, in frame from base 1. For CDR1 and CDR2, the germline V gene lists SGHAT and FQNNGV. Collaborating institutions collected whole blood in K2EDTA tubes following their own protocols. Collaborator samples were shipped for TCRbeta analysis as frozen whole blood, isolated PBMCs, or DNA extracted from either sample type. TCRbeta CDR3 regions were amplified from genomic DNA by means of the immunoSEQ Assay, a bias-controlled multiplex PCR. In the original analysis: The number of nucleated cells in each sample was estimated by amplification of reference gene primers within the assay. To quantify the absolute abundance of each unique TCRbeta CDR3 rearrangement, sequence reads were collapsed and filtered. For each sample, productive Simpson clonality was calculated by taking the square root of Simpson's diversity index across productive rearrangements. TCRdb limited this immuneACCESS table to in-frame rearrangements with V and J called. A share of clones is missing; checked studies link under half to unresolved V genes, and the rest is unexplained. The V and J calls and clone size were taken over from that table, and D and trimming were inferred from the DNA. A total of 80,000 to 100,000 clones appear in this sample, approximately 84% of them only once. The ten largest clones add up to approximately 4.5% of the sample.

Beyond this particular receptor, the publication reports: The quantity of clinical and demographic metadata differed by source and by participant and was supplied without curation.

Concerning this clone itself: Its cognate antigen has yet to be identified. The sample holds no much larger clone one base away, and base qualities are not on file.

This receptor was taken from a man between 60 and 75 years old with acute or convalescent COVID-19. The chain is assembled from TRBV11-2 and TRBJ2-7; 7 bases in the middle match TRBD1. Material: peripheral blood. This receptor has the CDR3 CASSDDLLRDSSYEQYF. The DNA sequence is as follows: TGTGCCAGCAGTGACGACCTCCTCCGGGACAGCTCCTACGAGCAGTACTTC.